These T cell receptor beta chains were read from a single sample in a study of T cells in Graves' hyperthyroidism and ophthalmopathy. MiXCR was run by TCRdb on the multiplex PCR reads, yielding one entry per CDR3 protein. The repertoire holds fewer than 750,000 distinct CDR3 sequences, with approximately 14% as singletons. The sequenced sample was blood. These receptors were taken from a woman between 45 and 60 years old with Graves' ophthalmopathy. The CDR3 runs from the conserved cysteine through the conserved F or W. D genes are given only for firm matches. Expanded clones are given a class, and other clones once, few, many or no size at all.

clone_size,v_call,j_call,d_call,cdr3_nt,cdr3_aa
NA,TRBV20-1,TRBJ1-2,NA,TGCAGTGCTAGTTCGGCCGGGGGGTTGGACTATGGCTACACCTTC,CSASSAGGLDYGYTF
many,TRBV5-1,TRBJ1-2,NA,TGCGCCAGCAGCACCGGGACGTGGGGCTATGGCTACACCTTC,CASSTGTWGYGYTF
many,TRBV27,TRBJ2-5,TRBD1,TGTGCCAGCAGTTTCGGACAGGGCAAGACCCAGTACTTC,CASSFGQGKTQYF
many,TRBV12-3/TRBV12-4,TRBJ2-7,TRBD1,TGTGCCAGCAGTTTAAGCCAGGGGGCTACCTACGAGCAGTACTTC,CASSLSQGATYEQYF
many,TRBV30,TRBJ1-4,NA,TGTGCCTGGATCCAAGGGGAAAAACTGTTTTTT,CAWIQGEKLFF
many,TRBV27,TRBJ2-3,TRBD2,TGTGCCAGCAGTGATAGCGGGAGGATAGATACGCAGTATTTT,CASSDSGRIDTQYF
few,TRBV19,TRBJ1-1,NA,TGTGCCAGTAGTACCACAGGGTTCTCTGAAGCTTTCTTT,CASSTTGFSEAFF
few,TRBV10-2,TRBJ2-7,NA,TGCGCCAGCAGTGAGCCGTACAGTCTTTACGAGCAGTACTTC,CASSEPYSLYEQYF
NA,TRBV7-2,TRBJ1-1,NA,TGTGCCAGCAGGTACAGGGAGTTCACTGAAGCTTTCTTT,CASRYREFTEAFF
many,TRBV24-1,TRBJ2-1,NA,TGTGCCACCAGTGATTGGGGCCTCCCCAATGAGCAGTTCTTC,CATSDWGLPNEQFF
NA,TRBV6-1,TRBJ2-2,NA,TGTGCCAGCAGTCCGGGACCCAATAGGCGGACCACCGGGGAGCTGTTTTTT,CASSPGPNRRTTGELFF
many,TRBV4-1,TRBJ2-7,NA,TGCGCCAGCAGCCAAGAAGTATCGGGGCGACACGAGCAGTACTTC,CASSQEVSGRHEQYF
many,TRBV5-1,TRBJ2-1,TRBD1,TGCGCCAGCAGCGTGGGACAGGGCGGCTACAATGAGCAGTTCTTC,CASSVGQGGYNEQFF
many,TRBV3-1,TRBJ1-1,NA,TGTGCCAGCAGCCAAGACATGACAACATATGAAGCTTTCTTT,CASSQDMTTYEAFF
NA,TRBV4-3,TRBJ2-1,TRBD2,TGCGCCAGCAGCCAAGAGTTCGGACTAGCGGGATGGGGTGAGCAGTTCTTC,CASSQEFGLAGWGEQFF
few,TRBV6-1,TRBJ1-3,TRBD1,TGTGCCAGCAGGTCGACAGGGTTCGAGGACACCATATATTTT,CASRSTGFEDTIYF
many,TRBV7-9,TRBJ2-1,TRBD2,TGTGCCAGCAGCCTCCTGGGGAGGGTTTCCTCCTACAATGAGCAGTTCTTC,CASSLLGRVSSYNEQFF
NA,TRBV7-3,TRBJ2-1,TRBD1,TGTGCCAGCAGCTTAAAACAGGGGGCGCGAAATGAGCAGTTCTTC,CASSLKQGARNEQFF
many,TRBV7-2,TRBJ1-5,NA,TGTGCCAGCAGCCGTGTCGGGGGGTACGGCAATCAGCCCCAGCATTTT,CASSRVGGYGNQPQHF
many,TRBV7-8,TRBJ2-3,TRBD2,TGTGCCAGCAGCTCCTCTAGCGGGAGTAGGACAGATACGCAGTATTTT,CASSSSSGSRTDTQYF
many,TRBV5-1,TRBJ1-1,NA,TGCGCCAGCAGCTTTGGTCTTCTGGCTGAAGCTTTCTTT,CASSFGLLAEAFF
NA,TRBV7-9,TRBJ1-2,TRBD1,TGTGCAGCAGCAACGGGGCAGGGGGCCTATGGCTACACCTTC,CAAATGQGAYGYTF
few,TRBV4-1,TRBJ1-5,NA,TGCGCCAGCAGCCAAGAGAGCAGTAGGGAACGGCAGCATTTT,CASSQESSRERQHF
many,TRBV24-1,TRBJ1-5,TRBD1,TGTGCCACCAGTGATACCCGGGACAGGGGGCAGGGTCAGCCCCAGCATTTT,CATSDTRDRGQGQPQHF
few,TRBV19,TRBJ2-1,NA,TGTGCCAGTAGTACCCATCCGGGGACCGCGCTTCGGGGAAATGAGCAGTTCTTC,CASSTHPGTALRGNEQFF
few,TRBV7-2,TRBJ2-3,NA,TGTGCCAGCAGCTACCAGCGGATATCCACAGATACGCAGTATTTT,CASSYQRISTDTQYF
many,TRBV6-2/TRBV6-3,TRBJ2-1,TRBD2,TGTGCCAGCCAAAAAGCATCTCTAGCGGGAGGGTACAATGAGCAGTTCTTC,CASQKASLAGGYNEQFF
many,TRBV7-8,TRBJ2-3,NA,TGTGCCAGCAGTCTCGGCCCCTTAACAGATACGCAGTATTTT,CASSLGPLTDTQYF
few,TRBV7-6,TRBJ2-3,NA,TGTGCCAGCAGCTTAGCGCATGGGAGAAGCACAGATACGCAGTATTTT,CASSLAHGRSTDTQYF
NA,TRBV30,TRBJ2-2,TRBD2,TGTGCCTGGAGTGTACGGGTCGGGACTAGCGGTCCTATTAACACCGGGGAGCTGTTTTTT,CAWSVRVGTSGPINTGELFF
few,TRBV20-1,TRBJ2-3,NA,TGCAGTGTGGGGGGTACGCAGTATTTT,CSVGGTQYF
many,TRBV6-1,TRBJ1-1,NA,TGTGCCAGCAGCCGGGGGGGCACTGAAGCTTTCTTT,CASSRGGTEAFF
once,TRBV4-2,TRBJ2-3,TRBD1,TGTGCCAGCAGCCAAGGACAGGGGATAGCTGATACGCAGTATTTT,CASSQGQGIADTQYF
NA,TRBV19,TRBJ2-2,TRBD1,TGTGCCAGTAGTATTCAAGGGGGCGCGGTCACCGGGGAGCTGTTTTTT,CASSIQGGAVTGELFF
NA,TRBV7-9,TRBJ2-7,NA,TGTGCCAGCAGCTTAGATTGGGGGGCCCCCGTCTCCTACGAGCAGTACTTC,CASSLDWGAPVSYEQYF
many,TRBV28,TRBJ2-7,TRBD2,TGTGCCAGCAGCCAGACTAGCACGGGGTTCTACGAGCAGTACTTC,CASSQTSTGFYEQYF
many,TRBV18,TRBJ2-1,TRBD2,TGTGCCAGCTCACCACCGGGACTAGGGGGATACAATGAGCAGTTCTTC,CASSPPGLGGYNEQFF
NA,TRBV18,TRBJ2-5,TRBD1,TGTGCCAGCTCACCACCGGCAGACAGGGGCCAAGAGACCCAGTACTTC,CASSPPADRGQETQYF
many,TRBV28,TRBJ2-1,TRBD2,TGTGCCAGCAGCAAACTAGCGGGAGGTCAGTTCTTC,CASSKLAGGQFF
few,TRBV5-1,TRBJ2-3,TRBD2,TGCGCCAGCCGAGCGCTAGCGGGATTTAAAAGCACAGATACGCAGTATTTT,CASRALAGFKSTDTQYF
many,TRBV6-2/TRBV6-3,TRBJ2-7,TRBD2,TGTGCCAGCAGTTTTTTGACTAGCGGGACCCTTTACGAGCAGTACTTC,CASSFLTSGTLYEQYF
few,TRBV12-3/TRBV12-4,TRBJ1-5,NA,TGTGCCAGCAGTTCTAGCAGGGCTAGGCAGCCCCAGCATTTT,CASSSSRARQPQHF
NA,TRBV7-2,TRBJ2-4,NA,TGTGCCAGCAGCAAAGGGGGGGACATTCAGTACTTC,CASSKGGDIQYF
NA,TRBV7-9,TRBJ2-7,NA,TGTGCCAGCAGCCCGGCTAGCGACTACGAGCAGTACTTC,CASSPASDYEQYF
few,TRBV25-1,TRBJ1-6,NA,TGTGCCAGCAGCGAGGGACGGACTAATTCACCCCTCCACTTT,CASSEGRTNSPLHF
few,TRBV27,TRBJ2-7,NA,TGTGCCACCAGCTCGGGATCCAAAACCTACGAGCAGTACTTC,CATSSGSKTYEQYF
many,TRBV5-1,TRBJ1-3,NA,TGCGCCAGCAGCTTGGGACAGTTCTCTGGAAACACCATATATTTT,CASSLGQFSGNTIYF
many,TRBV7-9,TRBJ2-1,NA,TGTGCCAGCAGCTTAGCCAAAAACAATGAGCAGTTCTTC,CASSLAKNNEQFF
many,TRBV7-2,TRBJ2-1,NA,TGTGCCAGCAGCTTAAGCCGTGAGCAGTTCTTC,CASSLSREQFF
few,TRBV29-1,TRBJ2-3,TRBD2,TGCAGCGTTCGAAGGACTAGCGGGAGCACAGATACGCAGTATTTT,CSVRRTSGSTDTQYF
many,TRBV5-6,TRBJ2-3,TRBD1,TGTGCCAGCAGCCAGGGGGCAGATACGCAGTATTTT,CASSQGADTQYF
NA,TRBV4-2,TRBJ2-1,NA,TGTGCCAGCAGCCAAGATCCCCTGCGCGGTTACTACAATGAGCAGTTCTTC,CASSQDPLRGYYNEQFF
many,TRBV27,TRBJ1-2,NA,TGTGCCAGCAGTACGCAGGAGGACTATGGCTACACCTTC,CASSTQEDYGYTF
few,TRBV6-6,TRBJ2-2,TRBD1,TGTGCCAGCAGTTACCTCAGGACAGGGGGTACCGGGGAGCTGTTTTTT,CASSYLRTGGTGELFF
NA,TRBV5-1,TRBJ2-7,TRBD2,TGCGCCAGCAGCAGAGGGACTAGCGGGCGACTCTCCTACGAGCAGTACTTC,CASSRGTSGRLSYEQYF